Listed below are T cell receptor beta chains from one sample, sequenced in a study of T cell changes during pregnancy in multiple sclerosis. Measured with immunoSEQ multiplex PCR; TCRdb has only the in-frame clones, and not every one. The sample includes about 84,000 clones, 85% to 95% of them seen just once. Sequenced material: peripheral blood, taken in the third trimester of pregnancy. Source of these receptors: a female donor with multiple sclerosis, enrolled in a pregnancy study. Each CDR3 is given with its conserved first and last residue. D genes are given only for firm matches. Clone size is given for some rows only: seen once, a few or many times, or a class if the clone is expanded.

once,TRBJ1-5,TRBV10-1,.,TGCGCCAGCAGTGAGCTGGAGCAACCCCAGCATTTT,CASSELEQPQHF
once,TRBJ1-5,TRBV30,.,TGTGCCTGGAGTGTAGAGATCCGAAGAAAATATAGCAATCAGCCCCAGCATTTT,CAWSVEIRRKYSNQPQHF
.,TRBJ2-1,TRBV10-2,TRBD2,TGCGCCAGCGCCCCCGGGACTAGCGTGCGTGAGGAGCAGTTCTTC,CASAPGTSVREEQFF
.,TRBJ2-5,TRBV5-5,TRBD1,TGTGCCAGCAGCGACACAGGGGGAGAGACCCAGTACTTC,CASSDTGGETQYF
.,TRBJ2-7,TRBV5-1,.,TGCGCCAGCAGCTGGCAGGGGCCCTCCTACGAGCAGTACTTC,CASSWQGPSYEQYF
.,TRBJ2-1,TRBV14,.,TGTGCCAGCAGCCAATTTGTGCTAGCAGATTACAATGAGCAGTTCTTC,CASSQFVLADYNEQFF
.,TRBJ1-1,TRBV9,.,TGTGCCAGCAGCGTAGGAGTATTGAACACTGAAGCTTTCTTT,CASSVGVLNTEAFF
.,TRBJ1-2,TRBV6-5,.,TGTGCCAGCAGTTACCCGGGCGGGTATGGCTACACCTTC,CASSYPGGYGYTF
.,TRBJ2-7,TRBV6-5,.,TGTGCCAGCAGTTACTCGACCGGACAGAGAACCTACGAGCAGTACTTC,CASSYSTGQRTYEQYF
.,TRBJ1-2,TRBV11-2,TRBD1,TGTGCCAGCAGCTTGGAGGTGGGGACAGGGCTTGTCTATGGCTACACCTTC,CASSLEVGTGLVYGYTF
few,TRBJ1-3,TRBV5-1,.,TGCGCCAGCAGCCCTACGCCCGGGAACACTGGAAACACCATATATTTT,CASSPTPGNTGNTIYF
.,TRBJ2-3,TRBV29-1,.,TGCAGCGTTGAACTCGTCAGGGGTGGCCTAGGAGATACGCAGTATTTT,CSVELVRGGLGDTQYF
.,TRBJ1-5,TRBV10-2,TRBD1,TGCGCCAGCCAACCGGACAGGGAAAACAATCAGCCCCAGCATTTT,CASQPDRENNQPQHF
.,TRBJ2-3,TRBV6-4,.,TGTGCCAGCAGTGACTCGGCAGGGGAAGATACGCAGTATTTT,CASSDSAGEDTQYF
.,TRBJ1-6,TRBV19,.,TGTGCCAGTGGGGGACAATCTCTAGGATCACCCCTCCACTTT,CASGGQSLGSPLHF
.,TRBJ1-2,TRBV29-1,TRBD1,TGCAGCGTTGCTAGAGGGGGCAATGGCTACACCTTC,CSVARGGNGYTF
.,TRBJ1-5,TRBV28,.,TGTGCCAGCAGTTTGGTCCCTCGGAATCAGCCCCAGCATTTT,CASSLVPRNQPQHF